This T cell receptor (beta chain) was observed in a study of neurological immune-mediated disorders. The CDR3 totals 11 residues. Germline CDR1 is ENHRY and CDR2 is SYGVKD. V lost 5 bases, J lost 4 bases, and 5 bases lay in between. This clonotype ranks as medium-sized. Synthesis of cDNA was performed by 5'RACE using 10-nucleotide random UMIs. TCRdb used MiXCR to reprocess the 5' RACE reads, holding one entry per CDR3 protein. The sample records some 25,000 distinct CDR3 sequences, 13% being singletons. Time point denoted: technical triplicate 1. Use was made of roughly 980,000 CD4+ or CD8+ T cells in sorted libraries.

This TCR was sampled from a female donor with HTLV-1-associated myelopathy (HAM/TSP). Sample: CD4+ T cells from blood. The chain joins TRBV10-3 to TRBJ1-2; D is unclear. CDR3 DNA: TGTGCCATCAGTTCCATCTATGGCTACACCTTC. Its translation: CAISSIYGYTF.